This T cell receptor (beta chain) comes out of a study of early T cells in non-severe SARS-CoV-2 infection. About the study: Unsorted whole blood bulk RNA was sequenced, with unpaired chains. Study-wide findings and caveats: Database matching using VDJdb favored anti-spike CD8 responses, with private and CD4 specificities left missing.

The ends were cut back, 6 bases at V and 7 bases at J, with 19 bases in the middle. Per the germline V gene, CDR1 is MNHEY and CDR2 is SVGAGI. The length of the CDR3 is 15 residues. In this sample, this clonotype turned up a few times. Its matching antigen is unknown. Researchers tagged individual cDNA molecules with unique molecular identifiers. Using its own MiXCR run on the 5' RACE reads, TCRdb lists one record per CDR3 protein. The table shows around 110,000 distinct CDR3 sequences, with around 10% occurring only once. The sequence was obtained from an adult who was a healthcare worker with PCR-confirmed SARS-CoV-2 infection or an uninfected control (not recorded which). The material sequenced was whole blood. The rearrangement uses TRBV6-5 and TRBJ2-4; possible D gene TRBD2, 5 bases. The CDR3 DNA is TGTGCCAGCAGCCCCCGGCGGGCGGGCTCGAACATTCAGTACTTC. This sequence encodes CASSPRRAGSNIQYF.